This TCR beta chain was recorded in a study of T cells after yellow fever vaccination. Overall study findings and caveats: The appearance of a small share of clonotypes in both CD4 and CD8 compartments was observed. Compared with primary, the secondary response was weaker and peaked at day 5, not 15.

Many counts were recorded for this clonotype. Its matching antigen is unknown. Production of TCR cDNA was by 5'RACE template switching, which also added a universal primer site and UMIs. TCRdb re-called the 5' RACE reads through MiXCR, storing one row per CDR3 protein. The table lists some 70,000 distinct CDR3 sequences, just over 6.5% of them singletons, with about 40% in the top ten. The V end was cut by 2 bases, the J end by 1 base, with 11 bases between. Germline assignment: CDR1 SGHRS and CDR2 YFSETQ. This CDR3 has 15 amino acids. The input for sequencing was CD8+ T cells sorted from PBMCs, taken 45 days after the first yellow fever vaccination. The receptor's source is a man between 18 and 29 years old who received the YFV17D yellow fever vaccine. The V and J genes are TRBV5-1 and TRBJ2-3, with D maybe TRBD1 (5 bases). CDR3 in DNA: TGCGCCAGCAGCTTCAGGGTTCGAGGCACAGATACGCAGTATTTT. Translation: CASSFRVRGTDTQYF. The full variable domain, rest sourced from reference TRBV5-1 and TRBJ2-3, is KAGVTQTPRYLIKTRGQQVTLSCSPISGHRSVSWYQQTPGQGLQFLFEYFSETQRNKGNFPGRFSGRQFSNSRSEMNVSTLELGDSALYLCASSFRVRGTDTQYFGPGTRLTVL.